One sample yielded the 8 T cell receptor beta chains listed below, sequenced in a study of cytomegalovirus exposure and HLA in healthy donors. Amplification used 60 Vbeta primers and 13 Jbeta primers. Some clones are missing from TCRdb's copy, which holds only in-frame ones; the method was immunoSEQ multiplex PCR. The data contain about 110,000 clones, approximately 60% of them seen just once; the ten biggest clones take up about 2%. Sequencing was carried out using PBMCs. Receptors were obtained from a woman under 40 in good health and CMV-seronegative.

V is TRBV9 and J is TRBJ1-1, with D tentatively TRBD1 (5 bases). With 5 bases removed from V and 0 bases from J, the gap between germline ends came to 11 bases. Germline V lookup: CDR1 SGDLS, CDR2 YYNGEE. The CDR3 sequence is 14 residues long. DNA for the CDR3: TGTGCCAGCAGTGGAAGGACAATGAACACTGAAGCTTTCTTT. Protein product: CASSGRTMNTEAFF.

The chain is built from TRBV27 and TRBJ1-4; 8 bases map to TRBD1. The ends lost 5 bases at V and 8 bases at J; junction bases unmatched: 19. The CDR3 runs 18 residues. The germline V gene has CDR1 MNHEY and CDR2 SMNVEV (reference sequence). The CDR3 region is CASSPNLLTGQVGEKLFF. For the CDR3, the DNA is TGTGCCAGCAGTCCAAATTTACTTACGGGACAGGTGGGAGAAAAACTGTTTTTT. Complete variable domain (other parts from reference TRBV27 and TRBJ1-4): EAQVTQNPRYLITVTGKKLTVTCSQNMNHEYMSWYRQDPGLGLRQIYYSMNVEVTDKGDVPEGYKVSRKEKRNFPLILESPSPNQTSLYFCASSPNLLTGQVGEKLFFGSGTQLSVL.

The rearrangement links TRBV10-3 to TRBJ2-7; 9 positions agree with TRBD2. Trimming at V came to 6 bases and at J to 6 bases, leaving 6 bases not matched to a gene. This CDR3 comprises 13 residues. Germline CDR1 reads ENHRY; CDR2 reads SYGVKD. The CDR3 sequence is CAIRTGRGGEQYF. The CDR3 nucleotides read TGTGCCATCAGAACAGGGCGGGGGGGCGAGCAGTACTTC.

The chain combines TRBV29-1 with TRBJ2-1, with a tentative D call TRBD2 (6 bases). Trimming took off 5 bases at V and 9 bases at J, with 20 bases between the two ends. The germline V gene has CDR1 SQVTM and CDR2 ANQGSEA. The CDR3 is 14 amino acids. CDR3 sequence: CSVSGTLVSTEQFF. The CDR3 nucleotides are TGCAGCGTTTCCGGGACTCTAGTATCCACTGAGCAGTTCTTC.

This sequence joins TRBV28 and TRBJ1-2; D remains ambiguous. Between the trimmed V and J ends, which lost 1 base and 7 bases, there was a span of 13 bases. From germline, CDR1 is MDHEN and CDR2 SYDVKM. This CDR3 has 14 residues. The CDR3 DNA is TGTGCCAGCAGTTTATTGGGTTTCGAGGGTGGCTACACCTTC. Encoded protein: CASSLLGFEGGYTF.

The chain has TRBV5-4 and TRBJ2-3; TRBD2 aligns across 12 bases. In germline, CDR1 is SGHNT, CDR2 YYREEE (reference sequence). This CDR3 spans 16 amino acids. The V and J ends lost 4 bases and 3 bases, in that order; junction bases with no gene match: 6. The CDR3 sequence: CASSLLAGGGTDTQYF. The CDR3 DNA reads as TGTGCCAGCAGCCTACTAGCGGGAGGTGGTACAGATACGCAGTATTTT.

V usage is TRBV6-1 and J usage is TRBJ1-1, with D possibly being TRBD1 (6 bases). The CDR3 spans 14 residues. Trimming took 5 bases from V and 3 from J, leaving 13 bases between them. CDR1 MNHNS and CDR2 SASEGT come from the germline V gene. CDR3 sequence: CASSSGDRYTEAFF. The CDR3 DNA is TGTGCCAGCAGTTCAGGGGATAGGTACACTGAAGCTTTCTTT.

The rearrangement links TRBV28 to TRBJ1-5, with TRBD1 as a possible D gene (6 bases). The ends were cut back, 10 bases at V and 2 bases at J, with 18 bases in the middle. The CDR3 covers 15 residues. CDR1 and CDR2 (germline): MDHEN, SYDVKM. CDR3 bases: TGTGCCACCCATCGACGGGGGGCCGGCAATCAGCCCCAGCATTTT. Amino acid sequence: CATHRRGAGNQPQHF.